Listed here are 9 T cell receptor beta chains from one sample, sequenced in a study of blood T cells in healthy people across ages. Next came a second PCR, run for roughly 6 to 11 cycles, which used a sample-barcoded 5' primer along with a J-beta primer mix. TCRdb used MiXCR to reprocess the 5' RACE reads, holding one entry per CDR3 protein. Of 1.5 million to 2 million distinct CDR3 sequences listed, around 48% are singletons. The sequencing input was blood. All receptors come from a woman aged 40 to 55 in good health.

The chain combines TRBV4-1 with TRBJ2-7; 8 nucleotides match TRBD1. V shed 4 bases, J shed 2 bases, and the junction held 7 bases outside the gene matches. The CDR3 is 15 amino acids. In germline, CDR1 is MGHRA, CDR2 YSYEKL. CDR3 sequence: CASSPEDRDPYEQYF. CDR3 in DNA: TGCGCCAGCAGCCCGGAGGACAGGGATCCCTACGAGCAGTACTTC.

The sample holds a few counts of this clonotype. The chain couples TRBV9 to TRBJ1-2, with 7 bases identical to TRBD1. Looked up from germline, CDR1 is SGDLS and CDR2 is YYNGEE. This CDR3 spans 16 amino acids. The V segment lost 0 bases and the J segment 8 bases; nucleotides outside the gene matches: 13. CDR3: CASSVGPRQGEGGYTF. The CDR3 DNA is TGTGCCAGCAGCGTAGGACCCCGACAGGGAGAGGGAGGCTACACCTTC.

CDR3 nucleotides: TGTGCCAGCAGCCCCTCAGAGGGACAGGTGTTTCACTATGGCTACACCTTC. It translates to CASSPSEGQVFHYGYTF. This sequence joins TRBV7-2 and TRBJ1-2; the match to TRBD1 covers 8 bases. Germline assignment: CDR1 SGHTA and CDR2 FQGNSA. V lost 5 bases to trimming and J lost 3 bases; unmatched junction nucleotides: 14. This CDR3 comprises 17 residues.

The rearrangement links TRBV4-2 to TRBJ2-3, with TRBD2 identical over 8 bases. The CDR3 runs to 16 residues. With 3 bases clipped from V and 3 bases from J, the junction kept 8 bases outside the gene matches. Germline V gene lookup returns CDR1 LGHNA and CDR2 YNFKEQ. The CDR3 DNA sequence: TGTGCCAGCAGCCAGCCCGGGGGGGGAGGAACAGATACGCAGTATTTT. It is translated as CASSQPGGGGTDTQYF.

The rearrangement links TRBV7-9 to TRBJ2-5; D remains ambiguous. The CDR3 is 12 residues long. The V gene lost 8 bases and the J gene lost 3 bases, with 10 bases spanning the gap. The germline gives CDR1 SEHNR, CDR2 FQNEAQ (reference sequence). CDR3 protein: CASSWAEETQYF. The DNA for the CDR3 is TGTGCCAGCTCCTGGGCAGAAGAGACCCAGTACTTC.

This clonotype was counted between two and nine times. The genes are TRBV7-9 and TRBJ2-3, with a possible D match to TRBD1 (5 bases). Trimming took 9 bases from V and 1 from J, leaving 14 bases between them. Germline CDR1 is SEHNR and CDR2 is FQNEAQ (reference sequence). The CDR3 extends over 14 amino acids. The CDR3 coding sequence is TGTGCCAGTTCCAGGGCGAAAGGCACAGATACGCAGTATTTT. This sequence encodes CASSRAKGTDTQYF.

This chain links TRBV24-1 with TRBJ2-6; unclear D gene. Germline V gives CDR1 KGHDR, CDR2 SFDVKD. The length of the CDR3 is 15 residues. V gave up 5 bases and J gave up 0 bases, with 7 bases separating them. The CDR3 sequence: CATSGTGSGANVLTF. The CDR3, as DNA: TGTGCCACCAGTGGCACGGGCTCTGGGGCCAACGTCCTGACTTTC.

The sample holds a few counts of this clonotype. The V and J genes are TRBV7-9 and TRBJ2-4, with TRBD2 identical over 7 bases. Trimming cost V 4 bases and J 13 bases; bases outside gene matches: 10. This CDR3 has 13 residues. Germline V gene sequence: CDR1 SEHNR, CDR2 FQNEAQ (reference sequence). The CDR3 loop is CASSWEGPQAQYF. Here the CDR3 DNA reads TGTGCCAGCAGCTGGGAGGGACCCCAAGCCCAGTACTTC.

The rearrangement links TRBV4-3 to TRBJ2-1; 7 positions agree with TRBD1. The CDR3 is made up of 16 amino acids. Germline CDR1 is LGHNA and CDR2 is YSLEER. V lost 4 bases to trimming and J lost 4 bases; unmatched junction nucleotides: 10. DNA of the CDR3: TGCGCCAGCAGCCCCGTCCCCGGGACAGCGTACAATGAGCAGTTCTTC. Translated, it gives CASSPVPGTAYNEQFF.